The 28 T cell receptor beta chains listed next were all sequenced from one sample in a study of T-cell reconstitution after alpha-beta-depleted transplantation in children (dated by TCRdb to 2016 to 2017). Library generation was performed with PCR. TCRdb records Illumina HiSeq 2500 as the sequencer. Molecular barcoding was employed in the preparation of TCR libraries, with unique molecular identifiers being used to normalize TCRbeta repertoire quantification. The raw public reads went through TCRdb reprocessing: fastp at Q25, MiXCR clone calling, in-frame beta chains kept. When rows share a CDR3 protein, they turn into one entry using the most common DNA and genes. The table for this sample lists 450,000 to 500,000 distinct CDR3 sequences; about an eighth of them were counted only once. About 5.4% of the sample is held by the ten biggest clonotypes. Sequences were derived from PBMCs from the stem cell graft donor, sampled from the stem cell graft. All receptors come from a human donor who donated a stem cell graft to a child with combined immunodeficiency.

Many counts were recorded for this clonotype. This chain connects TRBV21-1 to TRBJ2-7. TRBV21-1 is labeled a pseudogene. This CDR3 comprises 9 residues. The CDR3 coding sequence is TGTGCCAGCAGCAAAACCGAGTACTTC. This gives the protein CASSKTEYF.

This clonotype was seen ten or more times. The V gene is TRBV4-3, the J gene TRBJ2-3; possible D gene TRBD2, 6 bases. From germline, CDR1 is LGHNA and CDR2 YSLEER. V was cut by 4 bases and J by 3 bases, with 17 bases left in between. The CDR3 spans 16 residues. In DNA form, the CDR3 reads TGCGCCAGCAGCCTGTGGATAGCTGGGGGGACAGATACGCAGTATTTT. Protein product: CASSLWIAGGTDTQYF.

This clonotype was recorded a few times. The chain uses TRBV7-3 and TRBJ1-2; D is undetermined. CDR1 and CDR2 from the germline V gene are SGHTA and FQGTGA. CDR3 size: 13 residues. Trimming shortened V by 5 bases and J by 7 bases, and 14 bases separated the two germline ends. The CDR3: CASSLDAELGYTF. CDR3 nucleotides: TGTGCCAGCAGCCTAGACGCCGAGCTTGGCTACACCTTC.

This clonotype was observed at least ten times. CDR3 in amino acids: CSVRSPYGYTF. The CDR3 nucleotides read TGCAGCGTTAGATCTCCTTATGGCTACACCTTC. The chain couples TRBV29-1 to TRBJ1-2; D is undetermined. The germline gives CDR1 SQVTM, CDR2 ANQGSEA. The CDR3 sequence is 11 residues long. The V gene lost 5 bases and the J gene lost 5 bases, with 9 bases spanning the gap.

This clonotype was seen a few times. This sequence joins TRBV20-1 and TRBJ2-1, with 7 bases identical to TRBD1. The V gene end was trimmed by 5 bases and the J gene end by 4 bases; junction bases not matched to a gene: 8. CDR1 and CDR2 (germline): DFQATT, SNEGSKA (reference sequence). CDR3 length: 14 residues. The CDR3 region has the DNA TGCAGTGCTGAGGGACAGTCCTTGTACAATGAGCAGTTCTTC. Encoded protein: CSAEGQSLYNEQFF.

The chain uses TRBV28 and TRBJ1-4, with 7 bases identical to TRBD1. The germline V gene encodes CDR1 MDHEN and CDR2 SYDVKM. This CDR3 spans 14 amino acids. V trimming: 4 bases; J trimming: 8 bases; junction bases outside the gene matches: 7. The CDR3 sequence: CASSSPAGGEKLFF. As DNA, the CDR3 is TGTGCCAGCAGTTCTCCTGCAGGGGGGGAAAAACTGTTTTTT. Supplemented by reference TRBV28 and TRBJ1-4, the full variable domain reads DVKVTQSSRYLVKRTGEKVFLECVQDMDHENMFWYRQDPGLGLRLIYFSYDVKMKEKGDIPEGYSVSREKKERFSLILESASTNQTSMYLCASSSPAGGEKLFFGSGTQLSVL.

This clonotype has a handful of counts. The chain carries TRBV6-1 and TRBJ1-2; possibly TRBD1 for D (6 bases). Germline V CDR1 and CDR2: MNHNS, SASEGT. V was clipped by 7 bases and J by 1 base, with 13 bases between them. This CDR3 contains 14 residues. CDR3: CASTHRGGNYGYTF. CDR3 bases: TGTGCCAGCACTCATAGAGGGGGTAACTATGGCTACACCTTC.

This clonotype was detected ten times or more. This rearrangement joins TRBV12-3 or TRBV12-4 to TRBJ2-3, with D possibly matching TRBD2 (7 bases). The ends were cut back, 8 bases at V and 0 bases at J, with 15 bases in the middle. This CDR3 has 15 amino acids. In DNA, the CDR3 is TGTGCCAGCCACTACCGGGGGGCAAGCACAGATACGCAGTATTTT. Amino acids: CASHYRGASTDTQYF.

V and J are TRBV7-9 and TRBJ2-5; no clear D gene. This CDR3 is built from 13 residues. Deletions cut 5 bases from V and 2 bases from J, with 9 bases between. The germline CDR1 and CDR2 sequences are SEHNR and FQNEAQ (reference sequence). CDR3 nucleotides: TGTGCCAGCAGCCCAAACCTACAAGAGACCCAGTACTTC. The encoded protein is CASSPNLQETQYF.

The chain couples TRBV3-1 to TRBJ2-1, with TRBD2 identical over 8 bases. Losses at the gene ends were 2 bases for V and 5 bases for J; bases not matched to a gene: 5. CDR3 length: 15 amino acids. From germline, CDR1 is LGHDT and CDR2 YNNKEL (reference sequence). The CDR3 sequence is CASSQQLAAHNEQFF. CDR3 bases: TGTGCCAGCAGCCAACAACTAGCGGCACACAATGAGCAGTTCTTC.

Comments on this clonotype: A much bigger clone sits one base away, suggesting this may be a read error. This chain uses TRBV29-1 with TRBJ2-2; weak D call: TRBD2 (5 bases). Germline V gene sequence: CDR1 SQVTM, CDR2 ANQGSEA. CDR3 length equals 14 residues. The V end was cut by 5 bases, the J end by 9 bases, with 19 bases between. The CDR3 loop reads CSVKRGSPGRELFF. CDR3 bases: TGCAGCGTTAAAAGAGGGAGCCCCGGGAGGGAGCTGTTTTTT.

The chain joins TRBV19 to TRBJ2-2; D perhaps matches TRBD2 (5 bases). Germline values: CDR1 LNHDA, CDR2 SQIVND (reference sequence). Between the trimmed V and J ends, which lost 4 bases and 2 bases, there was a span of 14 bases. The CDR3 consists of 16 residues. CDR3 sequence: CASSTGRDLNTGELFF. CDR3 in DNA: TGTGCCAGTAGTACTGGACGGGATTTAAACACCGGGGAGCTGTTTTTT.

This clonotype was detected many times. The chain combines TRBV6-4 with TRBJ2-1, with unresolved D. The germline gives CDR1 MRHNA, CDR2 SNTAGT. The CDR3 loop spans 13 amino acids. The V gene lost 0 bases and the J gene lost 9 bases, with 9 bases spanning the gap. The CDR3 nucleotides are TGTGCCAGCAGTGACTCGAGTAGCACTGAGCAGTTCTTC. Translated, it gives CASSDSSSTEQFF.

The chain employs TRBV9 and TRBJ1-4; D is uncertain. The CDR3 is 14 residues long. Germline assignment: CDR1 SGDLS and CDR2 YYNGEE. V was pared by 2 bases and J by 0 bases, with 5 bases between. CDR3: CASSVRATNEKLFF. CDR3 DNA sequence: TGTGCCAGCAGCGTGAGAGCAACTAATGAAAAACTGTTTTTT.

CDR3 amino acids: CASSLGAGRNTGELFF. The DNA of the CDR3 is TGTGCCAGCAGCTTAGGGGCCGGGAGGAACACCGGGGAGCTGTTTTTT. J is TRBJ2-2 and V is TRBV11-3, with D perhaps matching TRBD2 (6 bases). V lost 1 base and J lost 1, with 10 bases in between. This CDR3 is built from 16 residues. The germline V gene has CDR1 SGHNT and CDR2 YENEEA.

The chain links TRBV20-1 to TRBJ2-3; 10 nucleotides match TRBD2. V shed 3 bases and J 2 bases; nucleotides not matched to a gene: 5. CDR3 length: 15 amino acids. Germline CDR1 reads DFQATT; CDR2 reads SNEGSKA (reference sequence). CDR3 loop: CSASPSGSATDTQYF. In DNA, the CDR3 is TGCAGTGCTAGTCCTAGCGGGAGTGCCACAGATACGCAGTATTTT.

This clonotype occurred many times. The gene calls are TRBV6-2 or TRBV6-3 and TRBJ2-1; 8 bases match TRBD2. V lost 2 bases and J lost 2; bases outside the gene matches: 2. This CDR3 comprises 15 residues. CDR1 is MNHEY, CDR2 SVGEGT, per germline. CDR3 in DNA: TGTGCCAGCAGTTACGGCGGGGGGACCTACAATGAGCAGTTCTTC. Protein: CASSYGGGTYNEQFF.

V and J are TRBV6-1 and TRBJ1-6, with D perhaps TRBD1 (6 bases). Trimming cost V 6 bases and J 7 bases, with 13 bases left between them. Germline CDR1 is MNHNS and CDR2 is SASEGT. The CDR3 length is 14 residues. The CDR3 region is CASSFGQLNSPLHF. CDR3 nucleotide sequence: TGTGCCAGCAGCTTCGGACAGCTGAATTCACCCCTCCACTTT.

Ten or more counts support this clonotype. A much more abundant neighbour one base away suggests this may be a read error. The J gene is TRBJ2-6, the V gene TRBV6-4; D is unclear. CDR3 length: 14 residues. V was cut by 2 bases and J by 0 bases, with 2 bases left in between. CDR1 and CDR2 (germline): MRHNA, SNTAGT. The CDR3: CASSDGSGANVLTF. For the CDR3, the DNA is TGTGCCAGCAGTGACGGCTCTGGGGCCAACGTCCTGACTTTC.

This clonotype was found many times. The gene calls are TRBV27 and TRBJ1-5; D is undetermined. CDR1 is MNHEY and CDR2 is SMNVEV in the germline V gene (reference sequence). This CDR3 comprises 14 residues. Trimming took 3 bases from V and 0 from J, leaving 6 bases between them. The CDR3 loop reads CASSFGYSNQPQHF. CDR3 nucleotide sequence: TGTGCCAGCAGTTTCGGGTATAGCAATCAGCCCCAGCATTTT.

This clonotype occurred many times. The chain joins TRBV12-3 or TRBV12-4 to TRBJ2-5, with 7 positions matching TRBD1. This CDR3 is 15 amino acids long. Trimming took 5 bases from V and 6 from J; bases not matched to a gene: 12. The CDR3 coding sequence is TGTGCCAGCAGTAGTACAGGGGTGGGTCGTAAGACCCAGTACTTC. This encodes CASSSTGVGRKTQYF.

The V call is TRBV12-3 or TRBV12-4, the J call TRBJ2-4; D could derive from TRBD1 or TRBD2 (5 bases each). The CDR3 loop spans 12 amino acids. Between the trimmed V and J ends, which lost 6 bases and 14 bases, there was a span of 17 bases. CDR3 sequence: CASSLPGTPKYF. CDR3 coding DNA: TGTGCCAGCAGCCTACCGGGGACCCCAAAGTACTTC.

The chain has TRBV30 and TRBJ2-1; D assignment may be TRBD1 or TRBD2 (6 bases each). The CDR3 is 16 amino acids. Per the germline V gene, CDR1 is GTSNPN and CDR2 is SVGIG (reference sequence). V lost 1 base and J lost 3, with 16 bases in between. The chain's CDR3 is CAWSARGGIGYNEQFF. The CDR3 DNA follows: TGTGCCTGGAGTGCACGAGGGGGGATCGGCTACAATGAGCAGTTCTTC. The variable domain in full, completed from reference TRBV30 and TRBJ2-1, reads SQTIHQWPATLVQPVGSPLSLECTVEGTSNPNLYWYRQAAGRGLQLLFYSVGIGQISSEVPQNLSASRPQDRQFILSSKKLLLSDSGFYLCAWSARGGIGYNEQFFGPGTRLTVL.

This clonotype was detected many times. V usage is TRBV12-3 or TRBV12-4 and J usage is TRBJ2-5; 11 bases align to TRBD2. The CDR3 has 17 amino acids. The ends lost 6 bases at V and 0 bases at J; junction bases unmatched: 9. The CDR3 loop is CASRSTRLAGNQETQYF. The CDR3 DNA reads TGTGCCAGCAGATCCACTCGACTAGCGGGGAACCAAGAGACCCAGTACTTC.

This chain links TRBV6-5 with TRBJ2-5, with D possibly called TRBD1 or TRBD2 (6 bases each). CDR3 length equals 14 residues. Per the germline V gene, CDR1 is MNHEY and CDR2 is SVGAGI. The V gene lost 0 bases and the J gene lost 6 bases, with 11 bases spanning the gap. The CDR3 loop is CASSYSGGRKTQYF. The CDR3 region has the DNA TGTGCCAGCAGTTACTCAGGGGGGAGAAAGACCCAGTACTTC.

This clonotype was detected a few times. This sequence joins TRBV2 and TRBJ1-1, with 8 bases aligning to TRBD1. The CDR3 contains 12 residues. CDR1 is SNHLY, CDR2 FYNNEI, per germline. V shed 9 bases, J shed 3 bases, and the junction held 3 bases outside the gene matches. CDR3 nucleotides: TGTGCCAGGAGGACAGGGTACACTGAAGCTTTCTTT. Translation: CARRTGYTEAFF.

This clonotype was detected ten times or more. This rearrangement joins TRBV5-6 to TRBJ2-5; 8 bases agree with TRBD2. This CDR3 spans 14 amino acids. V gave up 4 bases and J gave up 4 bases; unmatched junction bases: 6. Germline CDR1 reads SGHDT; CDR2 reads YYEEEE. The DNA of the CDR3 is TGTGCCAGCAGCGGAACTAGCGGAACAGAGACCCAGTACTTC. Amino acids: CASSGTSGTETQYF.

Details on this clonotype: Germline is not matched at one junction end, which may reflect a read error. The rearrangement links TRBV12-3 or TRBV12-4 to TRBJ2-7; 10 nucleotides align to TRBD2. This CDR3 spans 15 amino acids. The CDR3 here is CASSSAGGPSSEQYF. CDR3 bases: TGTGCCAGCAGTTCAGCGGGAGGGCCCTCCTCCGAGCAGTACTTC.